The TCR beta chain described here comes from a study of CD8 T cells in ankylosing spondylitis. Study results and limitations: Matched ankylosing spondylitis synovial fluid reportedly showed significant enrichment of disease-linked clones. Several highly homologous variants made up a TCR beta motif, and this motif appeared characteristic of ankylosing spondylitis blood. In the blood and synovial fluid of reactive arthritis, some motif variants had been previously reported.

Trimming removed 5 bases at V and 10 bases at J, with 12 bases between. CDR1 and CDR2 (germline): SGHVS, FNYEAQ. CDR3 length: 12 amino acids. One entry per CDR3 protein, called by TCRdb with MiXCR from the 5' RACE reads. Of about 540,000 distinct CDR3 sequences in the sample, roughly an eighth were seen once. This clonotype was seen a few times. Its specificity is not known. The V call is TRBV7-6, the J call TRBJ2-1; a weak D match, TRBD2 (5 bases). The source is a male donor with ankylosing spondylitis. The sequenced sample consisted of blood, either unsorted or a sorted T cell fraction (not recorded which). The CDR3 protein is CASSPSQREQFF. Written as DNA, the CDR3 is TGTGCCAGCAGCCCTAGCCAGCGGGAGCAGTTCTTC. Drawing the rest from reference TRBV7-6 and TRBJ2-1, the complete variable domain is GAGVSQSPRYKVTKRGQDVALRCDPISGHVSLYWYRQALGQGPEFLTYFNYEAQQDKSGLPNDRFSAERPEGSISTLTIQRTEQRDSAMYRCASSPSQREQFFGPGTRLTVL.